This passage covers 8 T cell receptor beta chains from one sample sequenced in a study of tumor-infiltrating lymphocytes in primary liver carcinoma. Starting material for RNA and DNA co-extraction consisted of about 17-34 mg of unsorted bulk tissue. A constant-region primer served to make TCR beta cDNA from approximately 490 ng total RNA. Libraries for TCR beta were built through three nested multiplex PCR rounds, which together made up a slightly modified ARM-PCR procedure. A C-beta reverse primer and TRBV1-TRBV30 forward primers served in each of the first two PCR rounds, at ten to eleven cycles apiece. One entry per CDR3 protein results from TCRdb running MiXCR on the multiplex PCR reads. The sample carries 90,000 to 150,000 distinct CDR3 sequences, nearly 70% recorded once. The specimen sequenced was tumor-adjacent normal liver tissue. These receptors were taken from a woman in her sixties with primary liver carcinoma and hepatitis B virus infection.

This clonotype was observed once. A clone one base away is much larger, so this may be a read error. This sequence joins TRBV7-8 and TRBJ2-2; D perhaps matches TRBD2 (5 bases). The CDR3 runs 15 residues. Germline-derived CDR1 and CDR2 are SGHVS and FQNEAQ. The CDR3 nucleotides read TGTGCCAGCAGCTTAGAGAGTGGGCGCGCCGGGGAGCTGTCTTTT. Translated, it gives CASSLESGRAGELSF.

The CDR3 region has the DNA TGTGCCAGCAGCTCCTTGAGGGGGAGCGCAGATACGCAGTATTTT. Translating gives CASSSLRGSADTQYF. The genes are TRBV11-2 and TRBJ2-3; the D gene is possibly TRBD1 (6 bases). The V gene lost 4 bases and the J gene lost 4 bases, with 15 bases spanning the gap. Germline lookup yields CDR1 SGHAT and CDR2 FQNNGV. The CDR3 length is 15 residues.

On this clonotype: With a much larger clone just one base away, this may be a read error. The V gene is TRBV30, the J gene TRBJ2-7; D tentatively fits TRBD1 or TRBD2 (5 bases each). The germline gives CDR1 GTSNPN, CDR2 SVGIG (reference sequence). This CDR3 is 16 amino acids long. The CDR3 reads CAWSPLGASSSYEQCF. CDR3 nucleotides: TGTGCCTGGAGTCCATTAGGGGCTAGCAGCTCCTACGAGCAGTGCTTC.

This clonotype was counted once. Sequence at one end of the junction differs from germline and may be a read error. This chain connects TRBV30 to TRBJ2-4, with D unresolved. The CDR3 length is 15 residues. In germline, CDR1 is GTSNPN, CDR2 SVGIG (reference sequence). The DNA of the CDR3 is TGTGCCTGGAGTCGGCAGGACCCAGCCAAAAACATCCAGTACTTC. Amino acid sequence: CAWSRQDPAKNIQYF.

There are many counts of this clonotype. V and J are TRBV6-2 or TRBV6-3 and TRBJ2-1; 11 bases line up with TRBD2. Germline V gene data show CDR1 as MNHEY and CDR2 as SVGEGT. The V gene end was trimmed by 4 bases and the J gene end by 5 bases; junction bases not matched to a gene: 1. This CDR3 is 14 amino acids long. The chain's CDR3 is CASSLTSGNNEQFF. Here the CDR3 DNA reads TGTGCCAGCAGTTTGACTAGCGGGAACAATGAGCAGTTCTTC.

The J gene is TRBJ1-5, the V gene TRBV28; D is perhaps TRBD1 (6 bases). Trimming cost V 8 bases and J 4 bases, with 18 bases left between them. The CDR3 is made up of 15 amino acids. The V gene's germline CDR1 is MDHEN and CDR2 SYDVKM. The CDR3 is CASGPPGVGNQPQHF. CDR3 in DNA: TGTGCCAGCGGGCCACCAGGGGTCGGGAATCAGCCCCAGCATTTT.

Concerning this clonotype itself: One junction end disagrees with the germline gene, perhaps due to a read error. J is TRBJ2-2 and V is TRBV11-2; TRBD2 is a possible D gene (6 bases). CDR1 is SGHAT and CDR2 is FQNNGV in the germline V gene. This CDR3 comprises 16 residues. The CDR3 sequence is CASRLRVADNTGELFF. CDR3 nucleotide sequence: TGTGCCAGCAGGTTACGAGTAGCGGATAACACCGGGGAGCTGTTTTTC.

Regarding this clonotype: One end of the junction does not line up with germline, which may come from a read error. The V call is TRBV12-3 or TRBV12-4, the J call TRBJ2-3; TRBD1 is a possible D gene (5 bases). This CDR3 has 14 residues. Here the CDR3 DNA reads TGTGCCAGTAGTCCAGGTGGTAGCACAGGTACGCAGTATTTT. Its protein product is CASSPGGSTGTQYF.